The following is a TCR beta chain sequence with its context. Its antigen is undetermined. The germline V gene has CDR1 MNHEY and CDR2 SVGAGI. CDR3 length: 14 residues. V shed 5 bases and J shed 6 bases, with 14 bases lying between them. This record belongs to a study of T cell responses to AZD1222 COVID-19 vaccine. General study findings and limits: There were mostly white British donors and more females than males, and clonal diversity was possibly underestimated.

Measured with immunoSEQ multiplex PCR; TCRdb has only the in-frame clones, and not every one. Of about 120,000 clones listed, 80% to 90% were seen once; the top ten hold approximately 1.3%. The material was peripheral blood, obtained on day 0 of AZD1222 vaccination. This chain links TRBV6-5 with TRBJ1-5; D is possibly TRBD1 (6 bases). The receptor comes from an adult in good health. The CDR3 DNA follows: TGTGCCAGCAGTCCCGACAGGTGGGGTCAGCCCCAGCATTTT. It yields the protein CASSPDRWGQPQHF.